Described below is a single T cell receptor (beta chain) sequence and its context. The data derive from a study of blood T cell repertoires in COVID-19. About the study: T cells, B-cell-depleted T cells, or PBMCs supplied cDNA or gDNA.

Original analysis: Amplification from reference gene primers served as the basis for estimated nucleated cell counts. Sequencing used immunoSEQ multiplex PCR; TCRdb keeps in-frame clones, though not all of them. The V and J calls and clone size were taken over from that table, and D and trimming were inferred from the DNA. The sample comprises under 200,000 clones, more than 75% of which are singletons, and more than 0.85% rests with the top ten. V was clipped by 2 bases and J by 8 bases, with 9 bases between them. Looked up from germline, CDR1 is SGHTA and CDR2 is FQGNSA. The CDR3 covers 12 residues.

The V call is TRBV7-2, the J call TRBJ1-2, with a possible D match to TRBD1 (5 bases). The clonotype originates from a man in his forties or fifties with acute or convalescent COVID-19. Source material: peripheral blood. CDR3 region: CASSLRQTGYTF. The CDR3, as DNA: TGTGCCAGCAGCTTAAGACAGACCGGCTACACCTTC.